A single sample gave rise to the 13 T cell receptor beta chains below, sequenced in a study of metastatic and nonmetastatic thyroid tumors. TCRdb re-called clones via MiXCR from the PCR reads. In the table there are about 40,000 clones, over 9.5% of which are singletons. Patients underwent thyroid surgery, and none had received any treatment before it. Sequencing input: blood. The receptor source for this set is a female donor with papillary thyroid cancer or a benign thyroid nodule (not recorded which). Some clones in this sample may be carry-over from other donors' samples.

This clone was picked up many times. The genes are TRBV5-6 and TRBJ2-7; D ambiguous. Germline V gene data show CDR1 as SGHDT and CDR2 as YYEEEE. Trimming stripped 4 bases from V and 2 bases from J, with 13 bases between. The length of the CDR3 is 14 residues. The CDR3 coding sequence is TGTGCCAGCAGCATGGACCCGGCGGCCTACGAGCAGTACTTC. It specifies CASSMDPAAYEQYF.

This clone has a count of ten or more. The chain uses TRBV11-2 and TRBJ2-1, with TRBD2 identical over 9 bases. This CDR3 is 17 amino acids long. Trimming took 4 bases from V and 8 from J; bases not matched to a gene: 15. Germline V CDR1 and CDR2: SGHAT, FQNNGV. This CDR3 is CASSSPTAGTSWYEQFF. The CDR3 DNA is TGTGCCAGCAGCTCGCCCACCGCCGGGACTAGCTGGTATGAGCAGTTCTTC.

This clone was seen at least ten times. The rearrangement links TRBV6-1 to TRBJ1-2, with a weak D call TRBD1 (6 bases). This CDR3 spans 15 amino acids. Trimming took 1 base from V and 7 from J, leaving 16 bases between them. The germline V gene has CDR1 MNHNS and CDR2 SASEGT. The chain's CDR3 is CASSEGGGGAAGYTF. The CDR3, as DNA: TGTGCCAGCAGTGAAGGAGGAGGGGGGGCGGCTGGCTACACCTTC.

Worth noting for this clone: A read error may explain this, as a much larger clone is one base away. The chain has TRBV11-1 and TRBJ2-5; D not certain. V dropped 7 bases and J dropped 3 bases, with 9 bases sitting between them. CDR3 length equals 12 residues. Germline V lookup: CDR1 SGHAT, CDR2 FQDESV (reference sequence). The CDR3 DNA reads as TGTGCCAGCATGAGGTACGAAGAGACCCAGTACTTC. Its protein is CASMRYEETQYF.

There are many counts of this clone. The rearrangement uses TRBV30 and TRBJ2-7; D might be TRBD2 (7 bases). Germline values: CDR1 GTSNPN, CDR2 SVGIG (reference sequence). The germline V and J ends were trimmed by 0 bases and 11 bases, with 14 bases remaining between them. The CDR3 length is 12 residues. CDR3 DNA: TGTGCCTGGAGTGTAGGGGGGGCGACCGAGTACTTC. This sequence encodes CAWSVGGATEYF.

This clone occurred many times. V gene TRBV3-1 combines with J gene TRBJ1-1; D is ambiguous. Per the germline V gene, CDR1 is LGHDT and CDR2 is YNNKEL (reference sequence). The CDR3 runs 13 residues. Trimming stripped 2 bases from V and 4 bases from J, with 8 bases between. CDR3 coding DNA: TGTGCCAGCAGCCAACAGGTGGGCACTGAAGCTTTCTTT. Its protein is CASSQQVGTEAFF.

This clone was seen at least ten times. This chain's CDR3 is CSVVYDNEQFF. The CDR3 DNA sequence: TGCAGCGTGGTCTATGACAATGAGCAGTTCTTC. This sequence joins TRBV29-1 and TRBJ2-1; D call uncertain. This CDR3 has 11 amino acids. The V end was cut by 6 bases, the J end by 5 bases, with 8 bases between. Germline loops: CDR1 SQVTM, CDR2 ANQGSEA.

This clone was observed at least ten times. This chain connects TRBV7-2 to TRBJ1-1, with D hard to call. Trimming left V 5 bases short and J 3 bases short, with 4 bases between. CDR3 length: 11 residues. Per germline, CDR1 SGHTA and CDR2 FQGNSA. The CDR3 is CASSQYTEAFF. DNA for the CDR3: TGTGCCAGCAGCCAGTACACTGAAGCTTTCTTT.

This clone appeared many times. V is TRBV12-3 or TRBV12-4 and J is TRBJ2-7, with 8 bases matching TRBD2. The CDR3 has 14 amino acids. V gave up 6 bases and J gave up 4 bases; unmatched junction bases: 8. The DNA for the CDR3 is TGTGCCAGCAGCAGGAGCGGGAGTCAGTACGAGCAGTACTTC. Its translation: CASSRSGSQYEQYF.

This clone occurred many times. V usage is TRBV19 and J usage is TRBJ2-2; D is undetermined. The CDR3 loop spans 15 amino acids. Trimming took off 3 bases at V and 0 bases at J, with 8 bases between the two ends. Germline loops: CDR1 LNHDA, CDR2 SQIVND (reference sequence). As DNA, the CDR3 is TGTGCCAGTAGTATCACGGCCACGAACACCGGGGAGCTGTTTTTT. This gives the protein CASSITATNTGELFF.

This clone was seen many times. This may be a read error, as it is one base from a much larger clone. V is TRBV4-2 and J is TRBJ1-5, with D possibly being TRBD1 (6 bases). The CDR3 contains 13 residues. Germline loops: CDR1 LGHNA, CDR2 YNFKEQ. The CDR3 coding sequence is TGTGCCAGCAGCCCGGACAGTAATCAGCTCCAGCATTTT. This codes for CASSPDSNQLQHF.

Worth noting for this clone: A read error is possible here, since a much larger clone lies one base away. CDR3 in DNA: TGTGCCAGCTCTAGCCGGATTTCCTACGAGCAGTACTTC. This translates into CASSSRISYEQYF. This chain joins TRBV18 and TRBJ2-7; D gene uncertain. CDR1 KGHSH and CDR2 LQKENI come from the germline V gene. V dropped 6 bases and J dropped 1 base, with 10 bases sitting between them. CDR3 length equals 13 residues.

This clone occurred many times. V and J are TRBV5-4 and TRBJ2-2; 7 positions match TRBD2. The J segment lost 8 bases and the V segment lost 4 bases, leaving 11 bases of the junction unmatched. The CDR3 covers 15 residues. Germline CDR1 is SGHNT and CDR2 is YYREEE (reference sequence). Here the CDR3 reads CASSDRGEGEGELFF. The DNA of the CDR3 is TGTGCCAGCAGCGATAGAGGGGAGGGCGAGGGGGAGCTGTTTTTT.